The clone carrying this TCR beta chain showed up just once. This sample stems from a study of blood T cell repertoires in COVID-19. Study in general: Samples came from the United States, Italy and Spain, spanning acute and convalescent COVID-19.

Germline V lookup: CDR1 SGHDT, CDR2 YYEEEE. V was pared by 4 bases and J by 0 bases, with 9 bases of the junction left unmatched. CDR3 length equals 17 residues. As processed by the authors: Using reference gene primer amplification, nucleated cell counts were estimated. Only in-frame clones appear in the TCRdb table, and some are missing; sequencing was by immunoSEQ multiplex PCR. Clonal size and the V and J genes are those of that table, whereas D and trimming came from the DNA. The repertoire includes around 320,000 clones, around 90% of them detected once, and more than 2% sits in the top ten. This TCR was sampled from a young man with active or convalescent COVID-19. The sample taken for sequencing was peripheral blood. The rearrangement joins TRBV5-6 to TRBJ1-4; 7 bases are a match to TRBD1. The DNA of the CDR3 is TGTGCCAGCAGCGGGGGACAGAGAGTTGCAACTAATGAAAAACTGTTTTTT. It yields the protein CASSGGQRVATNEKLFF.